The 21 T cell receptor beta chains reported below all come from one sample, sequenced in a study of CD8 T cells in Susac syndrome. The authors reverse transcribed roughly 0.5 to 1 ug RNA with random hexamers. Each CDR3 protein gets one entry after TCRdb re-called the immunoSEQ multiplex PCR reads with MiXCR. The sample shows some 200,000 distinct CDR3 sequences, 92% of them seen only once. Sequencing input: CD8+ T cells from PBMCs. These receptors all stem from a human donor with multiple sclerosis.

The rearrangement uses TRBV3-1 and TRBJ2-1, with 7 bases identical to TRBD2. This CDR3 has 16 amino acids. CDR1 LGHDT and CDR2 YNNKEL come from the germline V gene (reference sequence). Trimming cost V 1 base and J 8 bases; bases outside gene matches: 11. CDR3 coding DNA: TGTGCCAGCAGCCAAGCTGGACTAGTAAGGGGCGATGAGCAGTTCTTC. Translation: CASSQAGLVRGDEQFF.

The gene calls are TRBV4-1 and TRBJ1-1; tentative D call: TRBD1 (6 bases). The length of the CDR3 is 14 residues. Trimming cost V 0 bases and J 4 bases, with 9 bases left between them. Per the germline V gene, CDR1 is MGHRA and CDR2 is YSYEKL. In DNA, the CDR3 is TGCGCCAGCAGCCAAGAATCAGGGGTCACTGAAGCTTTCTTT. Its translation is CASSQESGVTEAFF.

J is TRBJ2-7 and V is TRBV5-4; 10 bases align to TRBD1. This CDR3 spans 16 amino acids. V dropped 4 bases and J dropped 1; count of bases not matched to a gene: 8. Germline CDR1 reads SGHNT; CDR2 reads YYREEE (reference sequence). CDR3 coding DNA: TGTGCCAGCAGCCTGGGAAAGGACAGGGGGTCCTACGAGCAGTACTTC. Encoded protein: CASSLGKDRGSYEQYF.

The V gene is TRBV2, the J gene TRBJ1-2, with TRBD1 identical over 10 bases. The CDR3 has 15 amino acids. The germline CDR1 and CDR2 sequences are SNHLY and FYNNEI. V lost 8 bases and J lost 9; bases outside the gene matches: 15. CDR3 loop: CASLPTGQGLDSYTF. The CDR3 coding sequence is TGTGCCAGCCTCCCCACGGGACAGGGGCTAGATAGCTACACCTTC.

The J gene is TRBJ2-7, the V gene TRBV7-9; D gene uncertain. The germline V and J ends were trimmed by 6 bases and 2 bases, with 8 bases remaining between them. This CDR3 has 12 amino acids. Germline V gene lookup returns CDR1 SEHNR and CDR2 FQNEAQ (reference sequence). The DNA for the CDR3 is TGTGCCAGCAGTCTTCAAGCCTACGAGCAGTACTTC. Protein: CASSLQAYEQYF.

Notes on this clonotype: The junction does not match germline at one end; this may be a read error. The rearrangement links TRBV5-1 to TRBJ2-2, with TRBD2 as a possible D gene (6 bases). Germline CDR1 is SGHRS and CDR2 is YFSETQ. This CDR3 has 14 amino acids. CDR3 nucleotide sequence: TGCGCCAGCACCTTGGAGGGGAACACCGGGGAGCTGTTTTTT. It yields the protein CASTLEGNTGELFF.

The chain employs TRBV5-4 and TRBJ1-5; the D is unclear. The CDR3 is made up of 16 amino acids. Germline lookup yields CDR1 SGHNT and CDR2 YYREEE (reference sequence). The V end was cut by 4 bases, the J end by 0 bases, with 14 bases between. The CDR3 sequence is CASSLPGEDSNQPQHF. The DNA for the CDR3 is TGTGCCAGCAGCCTCCCCGGGGAGGATAGCAATCAGCCCCAGCATTTT.

The V and J genes are TRBV30 and TRBJ1-2, with D possibly matching TRBD1 (5 bases). In germline, CDR1 is GTSNPN, CDR2 SVGIG (reference sequence). The CDR3 sequence is 12 residues long. The CDR3 nucleotides read TGTGCTACCACCGGCAGGGTCTATGGCTACACCTTC. This translates into CATTGRVYGYTF.

The chain combines TRBV12-3 or TRBV12-4 with TRBJ2-7, with TRBD2 identical over 11 bases. There are 17 residues in the CDR3. Losses at the gene ends were 6 bases for V and 3 bases for J; bases not matched to a gene: 13. The chain's CDR3 is CASSRLGLAGRNYEQYF. In DNA, the CDR3 is TGTGCCAGCAGCCGCCTCGGACTAGCGGGCAGGAACTACGAGCAGTACTTC.

The J gene is TRBJ2-1, the V gene TRBV9, with a possible D match to TRBD2 (5 bases). CDR1 SGDLS and CDR2 YYNGEE come from the germline V gene. The CDR3 is made up of 16 amino acids. Between the trimmed V and J ends, which lost 3 bases and 7 bases, there was a span of 20 bases. The CDR3 nucleotides are TGTGCCAGCAGCGCCCCTTTGGGTGCGGGCGGTAATGAGCAGTTCTTC. Translating gives CASSAPLGAGGNEQFF.

The chain has TRBV13 and TRBJ2-7, with 7 bases lining up with TRBD2. The trim removed 0 bases at V and 6 bases at J, leaving 5 bases unmatched. This CDR3 contains 14 residues. CDR1 is PRHDT and CDR2 is FYEKMQ in the germline V gene (reference sequence). In DNA form, the CDR3 reads TGTGCCAGCAGCTTAGGGGGGGAGGGTTCCGAGCAGTACTTC. It codes for CASSLGGEGSEQYF.

V usage is TRBV7-9 and J usage is TRBJ2-3; 13 nucleotides agree with TRBD2. The J segment lost 2 bases and the V segment lost 6 bases, leaving 14 bases of the junction unmatched. The CDR3 length is 19 residues. The germline gives CDR1 SEHNR, CDR2 FQNEAQ (reference sequence). The CDR3 DNA reads as TGTGCCAGCAGTTCTGGACTAGCGGGAGCCTCCCCCTTCACAGATACGCAGTATTTT. It yields the protein CASSSGLAGASPFTDTQYF.

The genes are TRBV14 and TRBJ1-1; unclear D gene. The germline CDR1 and CDR2 sequences are SGHDN and FVKESK. The CDR3 runs to 15 residues. Trimming removed 2 bases at V and 5 bases at J, with 15 bases between. The CDR3 DNA is TGTGCCAGCAGCCAATTGAGGGAGCCTTGGACTGAAGCTTTCTTT. It is translated as CASSQLREPWTEAFF.

The chain employs TRBV19 and TRBJ1-5, with TRBD1 matching over 7 bases. This CDR3 contains 15 residues. Germline V gene lookup returns CDR1 LNHDA and CDR2 SQIVND (reference sequence). Trimming removed 3 bases from V and 1 base from J; junction bases left unmatched: 3. The CDR3 nucleotides are TGTGCCAGTAGTATGAGGGGGCCCAGCAATCAGCCCCAGCATTTT. Protein sequence: CASSMRGPSNQPQHF.

This chain links TRBV6-5 with TRBJ1-2, with D possibly being TRBD1 (5 bases). The CDR3 is 18 amino acids. Germline CDR1 is MNHEY and CDR2 is SVGAGI. Trimming pared 0 bases from V and 8 bases from J, leaving 25 bases between. DNA for the CDR3: TGTGCCAGCAGTTACTCTTACGGGACTGCCCCAATTGGAAGGGGCTACACCTTC. Its protein product is CASSYSYGTAPIGRGYTF.

The chain uses TRBV13 and TRBJ2-7; 14 bases fit TRBD2. The V segment lost 6 bases and the J segment 5 bases; nucleotides outside the gene matches: 9. In germline, CDR1 is PRHDT, CDR2 FYEKMQ (reference sequence). There are 16 residues in the CDR3. The CDR3 coding sequence is TGTGCCAGCAGTCCGGTGGGACTAGCGGGGGTTCACGAGCAGTACTTC. Translating gives CASSPVGLAGVHEQYF.

This chain joins TRBV19 and TRBJ2-1; TRBD2 matches 11 bases. Germline-derived CDR1 and CDR2 are LNHDA and SQIVND (reference sequence). The CDR3 consists of 16 residues. After removal of 1 base from V and 4 bases from J, the junction contained 3 bases not matched to a gene. CDR3 bases: TGTGCCAGTAGTATAGGTGGACTAGCGGGTTACAATGAGCAGTTCTTC. Amino acid sequence: CASSIGGLAGYNEQFF. Supplemented by reference TRBV19 and TRBJ2-1, the full variable domain reads DGGITQSPKYLFRKEGQNVTLSCEQNLNHDAMYWYRQDPGQGLRLIYYSQIVNDFQKGDIAEGYSVSREKKESFPLTVTSAQKNPTAFYLCASSIGGLAGYNEQFFGPGTRLTVL.

The chain uses TRBV7-9 and TRBJ1-2, with TRBD1 matching over 10 bases. The CDR3 has 15 amino acids. The V gene's germline CDR1 is SEHNR and CDR2 FQNEAQ (reference sequence). The junction had 5 bases not matched to a gene; V was cut back by 3 bases and J by 4 bases. The CDR3 sequence is CASSFGTGDSYGYTF. CDR3 DNA sequence: TGTGCCAGCAGCTTTGGGACAGGGGACTCCTATGGCTACACCTTC.

The genes are TRBV5-1 and TRBJ2-2; D is perhaps TRBD1 or TRBD2 (6 bases each). There are 15 residues in the CDR3. Deletions cut 4 bases from V and 3 bases from J, with 13 bases between. Per the germline V gene, CDR1 is SGHRS and CDR2 is YFSETQ. CDR3 DNA sequence: TGCGCCAGCAGCCGGTCGGGGGCTGACACCGGGGAGCTGTTTTTT. It specifies CASSRSGADTGELFF.

The CDR3 loop is CASSSNRDRVYEQYF. Written as DNA, the CDR3 is TGTGCCAGCAGCAGCAACCGGGACAGGGTGTACGAGCAGTACTTC. The chain links TRBV7-9 to TRBJ2-7, with TRBD1 matching 9 bases. The CDR3 loop spans 15 amino acids. The germline CDR1 and CDR2 sequences are SEHNR and FQNEAQ (reference sequence). J gave up 4 bases and V 5 bases, and 9 bases lay outside the gene matches.

The rearrangement joins TRBV6-2 or TRBV6-3 to TRBJ2-3, with D perhaps being TRBD1 or TRBD2 (5 bases each). This CDR3 region has 17 residues. CDR1 is MNHEY, CDR2 SVGEGT, per germline. Deletions cut 2 bases from V and 6 bases from J, with 21 bases between. In DNA, the CDR3 is TGTGCCAGCAGTTACGTTTGGGGGACGGACTGGGTGGATACGCAGTATTTT. This sequence encodes CASSYVWGTDWVDTQYF.